These T cell receptor beta chains were read from a single sample in a study of shared clonotypes between healthy human individuals. TCRdb's copy holds only in-frame clones and misses some; the assay was immunoSEQ multiplex PCR. The table lists fewer than 3 million clones, roughly 90% of them singletons. Sequenced input: naive CD4+ T cells from PBMCs. Every receptor here comes from a man younger than 30 in good health. Some clones in this sample may be carry-over from other donors' samples. Each CDR3 is given with its conserved first and last residue. Each record gives: V gene, J gene, CDR3 protein.

V: TRBV11-2
J: TRBJ2-7
CDR3: CASSPNRGQEQYF

V: TRBV4-2
J: TRBJ1-5
CDR3: CASSLSRQGSQPQHF

V: TRBV7-9
J: TRBJ2-2
CDR3: CASSQKSPGTGELFF

V: TRBV11-3
J: TRBJ2-1
CDR3: CASSLMSGAYNEQFF

V: TRBV18
J: TRBJ1-2
CDR3: CASSQTGEANYGYTF

V: TRBV5-1
J: TRBJ2-7
CDR3: CASSLGTGTGADEQYF

V: TRBV5-5
J: TRBJ2-3
CDR3: CASSLVGGQDSDTQYF

V: TRBV7-2
J: TRBJ2-7
CDR3: CASSLSRDEQYF

V: TRBV7-9
J: TRBJ1-1
CDR3: CASSLGDRENTEAFF

V: TRBV28
J: TRBJ2-5
CDR3: CASSLPGTSGREYQETQYF

V: TRBV29-1
J: TRBJ2-2
CDR3: CSVASTSGRNTGELFF

V: TRBV18
J: TRBJ2-2
CDR3: CASSPPGGSVRNTGELFF

V: TRBV18
J: TRBJ2-5
CDR3: CASSPLPRLAGGYQETQYF

V: TRBV7-2
J: TRBJ1-4
CDR3: CARQTREAGNEKLFF

V: TRBV6-1
J: TRBJ2-2
CDR3: CASTGIQGMTGELFF

V: TRBV5-1
J: TRBJ1-1
CDR3: CASSLRTGTGLMNTEAFF

V: TRBV11-2
J: TRBJ2-5
CDR3: CASSAYTVQETQYF

V: TRBV1
J: TRBJ1-4
CDR3: CTRKTRGGEKLFF

V: TRBV28
J: TRBJ2-7
CDR3: CASSQGTPTYEQYF

V: TRBV6-6
J: TRBJ1-5
CDR3: CASSRGQGPNQPQHF

V: TRBV5-1
J: TRBJ1-2
CDR3: CASSPAGVNYGYTF

V: TRBV9
J: TRBJ2-3
CDR3: CASSVGSGRWTDTQYF

V: TRBV6-1
J: TRBJ1-5
CDR3: CASSGQRGRQPQHF

V: TRBV15
J: TRBJ1-5
CDR3: CATSRFPGQGYQPQHF

V: TRBV5-6
J: TRBJ1-3
CDR3: CASSPTVSIAGNTIYF

V: TRBV7-3
J: TRBJ2-1
CDR3: CASSLVSAGGRNEQFF

V: TRBV18
J: TRBJ2-5
CDR3: CASSPPEGTQYF

V: TRBV6-6
J: TRBJ2-1
CDR3: CASSGGGGRSYNEQFF

V: TRBV7-2
J: TRBJ2-5
CDR3: CASSSGGAISRGETQYF

V: TRBV5-4
J: TRBJ2-7
CDR3: CASSLSGKYEQYF

V: TRBV9
J: TRBJ2-6
CDR3: CASSVAALSGANVLTF

V: TRBV28
J: TRBJ2-3
CDR3: CASGGVPADTQYF

V: TRBV21-1
J: TRBJ1-2
CDR3: CASSSLRDRGGGYTF

V: TRBV29-1
J: TRBJ2-7
CDR3: CIFTLGQPAWGQYF

V: TRBV7-7
J: TRBJ2-3
CDR3: CASSLERGNTQYF

V: TRBV27
J: TRBJ2-5
CDR3: CASSHGTGGTETQYF

V: TRBV28
J: TRBJ1-2
CDR3: CASSWRVYGYTF

V: TRBV27
J: TRBJ1-2
CDR3: CASSFLAGTGGYPSRGYTF

V: TRBV9
J: TRBJ2-2
CDR3: CASSVARVNTGELFF

V: TRBV9
J: TRBJ1-2
CDR3: CASSSTVGNGRVASNYGYTF

V: TRBV5-1
J: TRBJ2-3
CDR3: CASSLGLTGQGLHF

V: TRBV7-9
J: TRBJ2-7
CDR3: CASSPSGQGNYEQYF

V: TRBV7-9
J: TRBJ1-2
CDR3: CASSPKGQGASAYYGYTF

V: TRBV18
J: TRBJ1-5
CDR3: CASSSYSNQPQHF

V: TRBV27
J: TRBJ2-5
CDR3: CASSSVKSGTQYF

V: TRBV28
J: TRBJ2-1
CDR3: CASRTGTVRINEQFF

V: TRBV7-2
J: TRBJ1-2
CDR3: CASSTGQGARGYTF

V: TRBV9
J: TRBJ2-5
CDR3: CASSADRWQETQYF

V: TRBV5-1
J: TRBJ2-3
CDR3: CASSFDSPPDTQYF

V: TRBV5-1
J: TRBJ2-1
CDR3: CASSLVGGEEQFF

V: TRBV21-1
J: TRBJ1-2
CDR3: CASSKVVSGRDGYTF

V: TRBV5-1
J: TRBJ2-1
CDR3: CASSLGGQGLYNEQFF

V: TRBV7-9
J: TRBJ2-7
CDR3: CASSSWYRDPCEQYF

V: TRBV5-1
J: TRBJ1-1
CDR3: CASSPGRMNTEAFF